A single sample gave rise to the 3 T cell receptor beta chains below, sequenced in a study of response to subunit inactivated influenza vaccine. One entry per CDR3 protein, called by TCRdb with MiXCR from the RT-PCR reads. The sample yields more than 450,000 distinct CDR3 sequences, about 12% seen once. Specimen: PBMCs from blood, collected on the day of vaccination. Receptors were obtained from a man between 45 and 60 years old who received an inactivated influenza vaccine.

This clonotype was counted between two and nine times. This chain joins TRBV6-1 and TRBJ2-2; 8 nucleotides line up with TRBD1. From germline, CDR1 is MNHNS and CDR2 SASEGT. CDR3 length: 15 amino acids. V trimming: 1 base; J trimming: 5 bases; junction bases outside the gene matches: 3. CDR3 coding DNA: TGTGCCAGCAGTGAAGGTGGACAGGGAACCGGGGAGCTGTTTTTT. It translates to CASSEGGQGTGELFF.

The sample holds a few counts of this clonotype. The CDR3 DNA sequence: TGCAGCGTGCAGGGGGCGCACGGCTACACCTTC. It encodes CSVQGAHGYTF. The V gene is TRBV29-1, the J gene TRBJ1-2, with 8 bases that match TRBD1. CDR1 and CDR2 from the germline V gene are SQVTM and ANQGSEA. V was pared by 6 bases and J by 8 bases, with 5 bases of the junction left unmatched. CDR3 length equals 11 residues.

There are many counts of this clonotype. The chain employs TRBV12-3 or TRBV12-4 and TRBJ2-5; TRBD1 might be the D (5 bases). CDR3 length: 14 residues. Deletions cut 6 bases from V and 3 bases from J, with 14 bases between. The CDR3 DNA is TGTGCCAGCAGCTCGACAGTCTCTGAAGAGACCCAGTACTTC. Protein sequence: CASSSTVSEETQYF.